This T cell receptor (beta chain) comes out of a study of T cells in Graves' hyperthyroidism and ophthalmopathy. TCR beta CDR3 sequences were amplified from RNA transcripts. Primed by the HTBI set, a first-round RT-PCR was run on the TCR CDR3. A single record per CDR3 protein comes from TCRdb applying MiXCR to the multiplex PCR reads. The profile shows fewer than 450,000 distinct CDR3 sequences, about 18% of them singletons. Ten or more counts support this clonotype. Germline V lookup: CDR1 KGHSH, CDR2 LQKENI. V trimming: 3 bases; J trimming: 3 bases; junction bases outside the gene matches: 2. The CDR3 runs to 15 residues.

The rearrangement links TRBV18 to TRBJ2-4; TRBD1 matches at 10 bases. This receptor was identified in a woman aged 25 to 39 with Graves' hyperthyroidism that later progressed to Graves' ophthalmopathy. Source material: blood. CDR3 sequence reads: CASSPWTGGKNIQYF. The CDR3 nucleotides are TGTGCCAGCTCACCTTGGACAGGGGGCAAAAACATTCAGTACTTC.